Listed below are T cell receptor beta chains from one sample, sequenced in a study of blood T cell repertoires in COVID-19. TCRdb's table, derived via immunoSEQ multiplex PCR, lists solely in-frame clones and lacks some. The sample lists 81,000 or so clones; 75% to 85% were seen once. Sample: peripheral blood. These receptor sequences come from a human donor in a cohort sampled during active COVID-19. CDR3s include the opening cysteine and the closing phenylalanine or tryptophan. D genes are given only for firm matches. Expanded clones get a size class; other rows say once, few or many, or leave the size out.

clone size | J gene | V gene | D gene | CDR3 protein | CDR3 DNA
- | TRBJ1-3 | TRBV5-6 | TRBD1 | CASSLGDRVSGNTIYF | TGTGCCAGCAGCTTGGGGGACAGGGTCTCTGGAAACACCATATATTTT
- | TRBJ2-5 | TRBV5-1 | - | CASSLAFGDFGETQYF | TGCGCCAGCAGCTTGGCGTTCGGGGATTTTGGAGAGACCCAGTACTTC
few | TRBJ2-1 | TRBV10-3 | TRBD2 | CAITNLAGGPSEQFF | TGTGCCATCACCAACTTAGCGGGGGGGCCTAGTGAGCAGTTCTTC
- | TRBJ2-7 | TRBV5-4 | TRBD2 | CASSPRGGEYEQYF | TGTGCCAGCAGCCCGCGGGGGGGCGAATACGAGCAGTACTTC
- | TRBJ1-6 | TRBV4-2 | - | CASVPRTVPLWDSPLHF | TGTGCCAGCGTACCGAGGACAGTCCCCCTTTGGGATTCACCCCTCCACTTT
- | TRBJ2-7 | TRBV10-1 | - | CASSVLQPFYSYEQYF | TGCGCCAGCAGTGTGTTACAGCCATTTTACTCCTACGAGCAGTACTTC
few | TRBJ1-3 | TRBV7-9 | TRBD1 | CASSLTGAGNTIYF | TGTGCCAGCAGCTTGACAGGGGCTGGAAACACCATATATTTT
- | TRBJ2-7 | TRBV9 | TRBD1 | CASSVGGQGYEQYF | TGTGCCAGCAGCGTAGGGGGACAGGGGTACGAGCAGTACTTC
- | TRBJ2-7 | TRBV4-2 | TRBD2 | CASSQEIAGWFQYF | TGTGCCAGCAGCCAAGAAATAGCGGGTTGGTTTCAGTACTTC
- | TRBJ2-7 | TRBV7-6 | - | CASSLEEGRGQIFYEQYF | TGTGCCAGCAGCTTAGAGGAAGGCAGGGGCCAAATTTTTTACGAGCAGTACTTC
- | TRBJ1-6 | TRBV2 | - | CASSLRQNYSPLHF | TGTGCCAGCAGTCTACGACAGAATTATTCACCCCTCCACTTT
few | TRBJ1-2 | TRBV18 | - | CASSRGGMEYGYTF | TGTGCCAGCTCCAGGGGAGGGATGGAGTATGGCTACACCTTC
- | TRBJ1-5 | TRBV19 | TRBD1 | CASSFPTGSNQPQHF | TGTGCCAGTAGTTTCCCGACAGGGAGCAATCAGCCCCAGCATTTT
- | TRBJ2-1 | TRBV5-1 | TRBD2 | CASSVTSGSYNEQFF | TGCGCCAGCAGCGTTACTAGCGGCTCCTACAATGAGCAGTTCTTC
- | TRBJ2-7 | TRBV28 | TRBD1 | CASSRPGTGGEQYF | TGTGCCAGCAGCCGTCCCGGGACAGGGGGCGAGCAGTACTTC
- | TRBJ1-1 | TRBV11-3 | - | CASSLPDSEAFF | TGTGCCAGCAGCTTGCCGGACAGCGAAGCTTTCTTT
- | TRBJ2-7 | TRBV5-6 | - | CASSLQGVTYEQYF | TGTGCCAGCAGCTTACAGGGAGTCACCTACGAGCAGTACTTC
- | TRBJ2-1 | TRBV2 | TRBD2 | CASNPTSGGANEQFF | TGTGCCAGCAACCCTACTAGCGGGGGGGCTAATGAGCAGTTCTTC
- | TRBJ2-7 | TRBV2 | TRBD1 | CASSERGQGAYEQYF | TGTGCCAGCAGTGAAAGGGGACAGGGGGCCTACGAGCAGTACTTC
- | TRBJ1-2 | TRBV28 | - | CASTLGYYGYTF | TGTGCCAGCACCCTCGGGTATTATGGCTACACCTTC
- | TRBJ1-5 | TRBV5-1 | - | CASSKGGANQPQHF | TGCGCCAGCAGCAAGGGGGGGGCCAATCAGCCCCAGCATTTT
few | TRBJ2-1 | TRBV5-1 | - | CASSLDRVSYNEQFF | TGCGCCAGCAGCTTGGACAGGGTATCCTACAATGAGCAGTTCTTC
- | TRBJ2-5 | TRBV3-1/TRBV3-2 | - | CASSLFGEAQYF | TGTGCCAGCAGCCTATTCGGGGAGGCCCAGTACTTC
- | TRBJ1-1 | TRBV7-6 | - | CASSLGGLNTEAFF | TGTGCCAGCAGCTTGGGGGGGTTGAACACTGAAGCTTTCTTT
- | TRBJ2-1 | TRBV9 | TRBD2 | CASSVIGTSGGNEQFF | TGTGCCAGCAGCGTTATCGGGACTAGCGGGGGGAATGAGCAGTTCTTC
- | TRBJ2-7 | TRBV7-3 | TRBD1 | CASSQGWQGARQYF | TGTGCCAGCAGCCAAGGATGGCAGGGGGCAAGGCAGTACTTC
- | TRBJ1-3 | TRBV19 | TRBD1 | CASILDRGFRFGNTIYF | TGTGCCAGTATTCTTGACAGGGGGTTTCGCTTTGGAAACACCATATATTTT
- | TRBJ1-4 | TRBV9 | - | CASSVDWGANEKLFF | TGTGCCAGCAGCGTAGACTGGGGAGCTAATGAAAAACTGTTTTTT
- | TRBJ1-5 | TRBV28 | - | CASSLGQLDQPQHF | TGTGCCAGCAGTTTGGGACAACTCGATCAGCCCCAGCATTTT
- | TRBJ2-3 | TRBV28 | - | CASSFGGDTQYF | TGTGCCAGCAGTTTTGGCGGGGATACGCAGTATTTT
- | TRBJ1-2 | TRBV9 | TRBD1 | CASSGQGAAGYGYTF | TGTGCCAGCAGCGGACAGGGAGCCGCGGGCTATGGCTACACCTTC